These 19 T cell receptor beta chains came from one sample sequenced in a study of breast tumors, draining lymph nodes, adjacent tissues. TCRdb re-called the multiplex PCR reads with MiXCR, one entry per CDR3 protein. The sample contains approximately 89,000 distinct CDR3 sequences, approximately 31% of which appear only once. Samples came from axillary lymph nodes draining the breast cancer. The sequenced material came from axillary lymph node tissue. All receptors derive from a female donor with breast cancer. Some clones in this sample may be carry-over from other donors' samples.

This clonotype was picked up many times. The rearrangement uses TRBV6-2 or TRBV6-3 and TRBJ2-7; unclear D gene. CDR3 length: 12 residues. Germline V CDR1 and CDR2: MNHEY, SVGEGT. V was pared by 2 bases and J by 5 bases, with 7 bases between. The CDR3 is CASSYPTDEQYF. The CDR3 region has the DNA TGTGCCAGCAGTTACCCCACCGACGAGCAGTACTTC.

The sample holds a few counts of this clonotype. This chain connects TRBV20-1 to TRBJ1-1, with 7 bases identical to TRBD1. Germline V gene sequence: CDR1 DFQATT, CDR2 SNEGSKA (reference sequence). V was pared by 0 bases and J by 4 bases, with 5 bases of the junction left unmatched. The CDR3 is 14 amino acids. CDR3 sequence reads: CSARDRSGGTEAFF. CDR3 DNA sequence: TGCAGTGCTAGAGATAGGTCAGGGGGCACTGAAGCTTTCTTT.

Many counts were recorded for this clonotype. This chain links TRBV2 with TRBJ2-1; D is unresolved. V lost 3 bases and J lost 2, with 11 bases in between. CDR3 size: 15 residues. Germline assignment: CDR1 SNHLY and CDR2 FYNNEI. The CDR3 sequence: CASSDGQYTYNEQFF. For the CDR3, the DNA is TGTGCCAGCAGTGATGGGCAGTACACCTACAATGAGCAGTTCTTC.

Here the CDR3 reads CAFMVEGGHGYTF. Written as DNA, the CDR3 is TGTGCCTTCATGGTGGAGGGCGGCCATGGCTACACCTTC. V and J are TRBV2 and TRBJ1-2; D uncertain. The CDR3 has 13 amino acids. Deletions cut 11 bases from V and 6 bases from J, with 19 bases between. Germline CDR1 and CDR2: SNHLY and FYNNEI. Combining the CDR3 with reference TRBV2 and TRBJ1-2 gives the whole variable domain EPEVTQTPSHQVTQMGQEVILRCVPISNHLYFYWYRQILGQKVEFLVSFYNNEISEKSEIFDDQFSVERPDGSNFTLKIRSTKLEDSAMYFCAFMVEGGHGYTFGSGTRLTVV.

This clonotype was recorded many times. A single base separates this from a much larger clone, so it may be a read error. CDR3 sequence: CASSLTGNPNYGYPF. CDR3 bases: TGTGCCAGCAGCTTAACCGGAAACCCTAACTATGGCTACCCCTTC. The chain carries TRBV7-3 and TRBJ1-2; D is ambiguous. CDR3 size: 15 residues. Germline assignment: CDR1 SGHTA and CDR2 FQGTGA.

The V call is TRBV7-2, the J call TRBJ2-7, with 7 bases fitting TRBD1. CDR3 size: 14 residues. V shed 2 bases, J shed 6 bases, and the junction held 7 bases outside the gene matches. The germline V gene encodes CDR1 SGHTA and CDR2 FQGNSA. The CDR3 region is CASSLTGVGREQYF. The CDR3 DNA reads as TGTGCCAGCAGCTTAACAGGGGTGGGGCGCGAGCAGTACTTC. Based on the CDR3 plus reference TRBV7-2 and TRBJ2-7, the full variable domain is GAGVSQSPSNKVTEKGKDVELRCDPISGHTALYWYRQSLGQGLEFLIYFQGNSAPDKSGLPSDRFSAERTGGSVSTLTIQRTQQEDSAVYLCASSLTGVGREQYFGPGTRLTVT.

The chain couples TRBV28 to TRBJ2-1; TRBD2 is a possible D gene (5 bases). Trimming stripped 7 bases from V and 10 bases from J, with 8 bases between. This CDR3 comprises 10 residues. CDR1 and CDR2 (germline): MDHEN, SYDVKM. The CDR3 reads CASIPGEQFF. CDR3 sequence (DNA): TGTGCCAGCATACCGGGGGAGCAGTTCTTC.

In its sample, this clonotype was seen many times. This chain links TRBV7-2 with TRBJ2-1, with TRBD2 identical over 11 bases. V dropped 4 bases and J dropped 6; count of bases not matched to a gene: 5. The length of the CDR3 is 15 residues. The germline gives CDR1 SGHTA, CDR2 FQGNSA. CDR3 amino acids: CASSWTGTSGNEQFF. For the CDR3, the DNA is TGTGCCAGCAGCTGGACCGGGACTAGCGGCAATGAGCAGTTCTTC.

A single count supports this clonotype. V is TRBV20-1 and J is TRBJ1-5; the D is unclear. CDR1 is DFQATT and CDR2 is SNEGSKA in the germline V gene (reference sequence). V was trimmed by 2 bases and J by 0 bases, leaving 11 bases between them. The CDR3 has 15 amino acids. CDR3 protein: CSARRPLGSNQPQHF. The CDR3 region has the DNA TGCAGTGCTAGACGCCCCCTCGGTAGCAATCAGCCCCAGCATTTT.

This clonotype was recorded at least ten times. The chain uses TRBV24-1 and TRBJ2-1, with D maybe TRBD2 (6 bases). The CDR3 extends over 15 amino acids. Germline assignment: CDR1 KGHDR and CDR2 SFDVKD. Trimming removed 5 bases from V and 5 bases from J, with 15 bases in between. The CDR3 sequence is CATSVQRATNNEQFF. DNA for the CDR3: TGTGCCACCAGTGTGCAGCGGGCGACGAACAATGAGCAGTTCTTC.

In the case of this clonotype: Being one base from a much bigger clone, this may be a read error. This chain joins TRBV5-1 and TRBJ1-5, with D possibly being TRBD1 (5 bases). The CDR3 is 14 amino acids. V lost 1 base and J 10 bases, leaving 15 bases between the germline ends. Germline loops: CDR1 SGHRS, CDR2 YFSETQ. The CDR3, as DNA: TGCGCCAGCAGCTTGAATGATGGTGGGGACCCCCAGCATTTT. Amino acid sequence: CASSLNDGGDPQHF.

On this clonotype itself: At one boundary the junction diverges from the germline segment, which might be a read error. CDR3 residues: CASSNGGNSNQPQHF. CDR3 coding DNA: TGTGCCAGCAGCAACGGGGGGAATAGCAATCAGCCGCAGCATTTT. The V gene is TRBV7-9, the J gene TRBJ1-5; D perhaps matches TRBD1 (5 bases). This CDR3 has 15 residues. The germline V gene encodes CDR1 SEHNR and CDR2 FQNEAQ (reference sequence).

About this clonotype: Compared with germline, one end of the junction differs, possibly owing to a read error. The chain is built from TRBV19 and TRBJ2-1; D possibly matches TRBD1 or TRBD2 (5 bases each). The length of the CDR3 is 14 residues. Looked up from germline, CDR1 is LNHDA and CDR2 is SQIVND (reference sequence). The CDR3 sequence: CASSTGTTYNEQLF. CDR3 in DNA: TGTGCCAGTAGTACGGGGACCACCTACAATGAGCAGCTCTTC.

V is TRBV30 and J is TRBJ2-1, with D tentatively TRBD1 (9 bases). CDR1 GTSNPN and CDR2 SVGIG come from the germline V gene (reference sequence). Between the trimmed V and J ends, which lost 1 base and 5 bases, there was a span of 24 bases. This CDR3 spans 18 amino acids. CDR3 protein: CAWSGQGGSGSFHNEQFF. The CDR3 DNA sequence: TGTGCCTGGAGTGGACAGGGGGGCAGCGGGAGCTTTCACAATGAGCAGTTCTTC.

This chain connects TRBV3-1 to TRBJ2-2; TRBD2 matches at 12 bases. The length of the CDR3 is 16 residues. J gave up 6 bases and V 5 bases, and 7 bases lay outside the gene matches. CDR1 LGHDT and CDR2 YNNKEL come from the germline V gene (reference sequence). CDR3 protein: CASSELAGGPAGELFF. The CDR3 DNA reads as TGTGCCAGCAGCGAGCTAGCGGGAGGGCCCGCCGGGGAGCTGTTTTTT.

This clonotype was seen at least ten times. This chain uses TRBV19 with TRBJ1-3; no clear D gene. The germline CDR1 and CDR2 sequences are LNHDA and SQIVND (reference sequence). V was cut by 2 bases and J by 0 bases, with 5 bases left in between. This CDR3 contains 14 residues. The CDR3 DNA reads TGTGCCAGTAGTATATCCGGCTCTGGAAACACCATATATTTT. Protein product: CASSISGSGNTIYF.

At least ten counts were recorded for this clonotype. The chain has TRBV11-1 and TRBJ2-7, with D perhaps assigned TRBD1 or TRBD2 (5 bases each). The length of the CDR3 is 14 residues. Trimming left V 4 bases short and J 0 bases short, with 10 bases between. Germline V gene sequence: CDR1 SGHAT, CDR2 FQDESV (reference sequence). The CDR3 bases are TGTGCCAGCAGCTGGGACGGCTTCTCCTACGAGCAGTACTTC. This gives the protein CASSWDGFSYEQYF.

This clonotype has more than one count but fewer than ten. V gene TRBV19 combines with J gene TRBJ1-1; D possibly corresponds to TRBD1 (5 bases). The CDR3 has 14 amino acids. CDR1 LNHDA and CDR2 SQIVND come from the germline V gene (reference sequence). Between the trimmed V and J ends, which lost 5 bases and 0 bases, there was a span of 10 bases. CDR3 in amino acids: CASSYRQLNTEAFF. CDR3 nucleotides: TGTGCCAGTAGTTATCGACAGTTGAACACTGAAGCTTTCTTT.

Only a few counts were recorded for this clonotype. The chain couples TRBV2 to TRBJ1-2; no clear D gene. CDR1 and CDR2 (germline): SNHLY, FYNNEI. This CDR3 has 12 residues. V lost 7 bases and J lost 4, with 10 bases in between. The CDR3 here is CASNPSSYGYTF. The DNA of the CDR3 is TGTGCCAGCAACCCGTCTTCCTATGGCTACACCTTC.